This T cell receptor (beta chain) was recovered during a study of CD8 T cells in ankylosing spondylitis. TCRdb reanalysed the 5' RACE reads using MiXCR and keeps one entry per CDR3 protein. The sample lists approximately 25,000 distinct CDR3 sequences; about 15% were seen once. In germline, CDR1 is SQVTM, CDR2 ANQGSEA. Trimming removed 5 bases from V and 0 bases from J, with 6 bases in between. The CDR3 is 12 residues long. This clonotype was counted many times. This TCR was sampled from a male donor with ankylosing spondylitis or in good health (not recorded which). Sequenced input: blood. The gene calls are TRBV29-1 and TRBJ2-3, with D possibly being TRBD2 (5 bases). The CDR3 protein is CSVRTSTDTQYF. Written as DNA, the CDR3 is TGCAGCGTTCGGACTAGCACAGATACGCAGTATTTT.